This paragraph reports one T cell receptor beta chain. These data come from a study of blood T cells in healthy people across ages. Per germline, CDR1 SGHDT and CDR2 YYEEEE. The CDR3 has 14 residues. V lost 4 bases to trimming and J lost 7 bases; unmatched junction nucleotides: 4. Through a sample-barcoded 5' primer and a J-beta primer mix, a second PCR was run for roughly 6 to 11 cycles. TCRdb called the 5' RACE reads again in MiXCR, with one record for every CDR3 protein. Among about 1.4 million distinct CDR3 sequences listed, roughly 59% were seen once. Peripheral blood, around 9.4 milliliters per donor, was collected.

The sequence was collected from a man aged 18 to 29 in good health. The sample consisted of blood. This chain joins TRBV5-6 and TRBJ2-1, with 11 bases aligning to TRBD2. The CDR3 loop is CASSPGLAENEQFF. CDR3 DNA: TGTGCCAGCAGCCCGGGACTAGCGGAAAATGAGCAGTTCTTC.